Described below is a single T cell receptor (beta chain) sequence and its context. CDR1 is SGHTA and CDR2 is FQGNSA in the germline V gene. The V segment lost 5 bases and the J segment 0 bases; nucleotides outside the gene matches: 3. This CDR3 spans 16 amino acids. These data come from a study of blood T cell repertoires in COVID-19. Study background: Whether acute or convalescent, the COVID-19 samples came from the United States, Italy and Spain.

The repertoire was sequenced with immunoSEQ multiplex PCR; TCRdb's copy has only in-frame clones and lacks some. The sample lists roughly 150,000 clones, about 84% occurring once. The rearrangement joins TRBV7-2 to TRBJ2-3; 12 positions agree with TRBD2. The sequence was collected from a woman aged 35 to 49 with acute COVID-19. Input material: PBMCs or T cells enriched from blood (not recorded which). The CDR3 here is CASSPGTSGSTDTQYF. CDR3 coding DNA: TGTGCCAGCAGCCCCGGGACTAGCGGGAGCACAGATACGCAGTATTTT. The full variable domain, completed using reference TRBV7-2 and TRBJ2-3, is GAGVSQSPSNKVTEKGKDVELRCDPISGHTALYWYRQSLGQGLEFLIYFQGNSAPDKSGLPSDRFSAERTGGSVSTLTIQRTQQEDSAVYLCASSPGTSGSTDTQYFGPGTRLTVL.